This T cell receptor (beta chain) emerged from a study of cytomegalovirus exposure and HLA in healthy donors. Study overall: In an earlier analysis, approximately 120 million unique TCR beta sequences were found from 150 million to 200 million T cells. Overall study results and limits: In a later analysis, V- and J-gene trimming of beta chains associated with a DCLRE1C missense variant, replicated independently. The authors listed 164 TCR beta chains as cytomegalovirus-associated.

Remarks on this clone: What it binds is not known.

The PCR was carried out with 60 Vbeta primers and 13 Jbeta primers. Sequenced by immunoSEQ multiplex PCR; TCRdb stores in-frame clones only, minus some. The table lists about 180,000 clones, around 80% of them singletons. With 0 bases clipped from V and 3 bases from J, the junction kept 1 base outside the gene matches. The CDR3 totals 14 residues. Germline lookup yields CDR1 LNHNV and CDR2 YYDKDF (reference sequence). The donors gave bone marrow, and they were healthy. The chain combines TRBV15 with TRBJ2-5; 7 positions agree with TRBD2. This TCR derives from a man aged 35-49 years in good health and CMV-seronegative. Sequencing was performed on PBMCs. In DNA form, the CDR3 reads TGTGCCACCAGCAGAGACCTAGCGGAAGAGACCCAGTACTTC. Translating it yields CATSRDLAEETQYF.